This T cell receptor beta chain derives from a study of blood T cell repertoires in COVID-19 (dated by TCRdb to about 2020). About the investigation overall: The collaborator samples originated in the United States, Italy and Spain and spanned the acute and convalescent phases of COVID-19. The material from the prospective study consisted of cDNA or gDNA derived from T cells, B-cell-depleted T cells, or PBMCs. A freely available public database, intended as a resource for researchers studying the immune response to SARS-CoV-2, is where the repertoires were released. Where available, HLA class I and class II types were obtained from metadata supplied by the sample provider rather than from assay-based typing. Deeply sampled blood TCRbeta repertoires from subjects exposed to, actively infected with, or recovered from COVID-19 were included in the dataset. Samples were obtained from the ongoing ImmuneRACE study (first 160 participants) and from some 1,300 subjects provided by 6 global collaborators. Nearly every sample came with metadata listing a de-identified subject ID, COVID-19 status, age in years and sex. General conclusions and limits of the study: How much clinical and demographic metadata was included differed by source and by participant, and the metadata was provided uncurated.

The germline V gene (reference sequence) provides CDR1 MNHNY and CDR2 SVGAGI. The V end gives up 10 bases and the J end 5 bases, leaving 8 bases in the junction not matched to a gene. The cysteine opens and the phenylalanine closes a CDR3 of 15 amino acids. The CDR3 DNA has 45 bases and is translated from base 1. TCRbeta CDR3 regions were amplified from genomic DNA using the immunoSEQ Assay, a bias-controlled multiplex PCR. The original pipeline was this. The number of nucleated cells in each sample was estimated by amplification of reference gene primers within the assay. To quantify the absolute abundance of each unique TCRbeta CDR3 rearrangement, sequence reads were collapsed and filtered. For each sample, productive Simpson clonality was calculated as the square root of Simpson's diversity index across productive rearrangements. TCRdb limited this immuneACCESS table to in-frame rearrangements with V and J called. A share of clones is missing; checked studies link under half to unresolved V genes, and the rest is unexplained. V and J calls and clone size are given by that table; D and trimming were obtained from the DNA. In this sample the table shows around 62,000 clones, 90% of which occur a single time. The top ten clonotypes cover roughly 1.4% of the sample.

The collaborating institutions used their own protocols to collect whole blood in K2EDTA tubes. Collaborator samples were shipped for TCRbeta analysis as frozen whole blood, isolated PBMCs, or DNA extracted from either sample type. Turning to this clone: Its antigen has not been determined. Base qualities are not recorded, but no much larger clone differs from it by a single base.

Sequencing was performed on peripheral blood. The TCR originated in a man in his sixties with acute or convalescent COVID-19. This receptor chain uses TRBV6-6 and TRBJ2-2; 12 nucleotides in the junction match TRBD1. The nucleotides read TGTGCCACCATGGGACAGGGGGCAGTGACCGGGGAGCTGTTTTTT. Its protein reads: CATMGQGAVTGELFF.